This T cell receptor (beta chain) is drawn from a study of CD8 T cells in ankylosing spondylitis. TCRdb reprocessed the 5' RACE reads with MiXCR, giving one entry per CDR3 protein. Of 120,000 or so distinct CDR3 sequences in the sample, roughly 13% are singletons; the top ten hold almost 3%. Specimen: blood, either unsorted or a sorted T cell fraction (not recorded which). The clonotype comes from a female donor with ankylosing spondylitis or in good health (not recorded which).

CDR3 protein: CAWSLYARTEAFF. For the CDR3, the DNA is TGTGCCTGGAGTTTATATGCGAGGACTGAAGCTTTCTTT. J is TRBJ1-1 and V is TRBV30, with D unclear. This CDR3 contains 13 residues. The germline gives CDR1 GTSNPN, CDR2 SVGIG (reference sequence). Trimming removed 2 bases from V and 5 bases from J, with 12 bases in between.